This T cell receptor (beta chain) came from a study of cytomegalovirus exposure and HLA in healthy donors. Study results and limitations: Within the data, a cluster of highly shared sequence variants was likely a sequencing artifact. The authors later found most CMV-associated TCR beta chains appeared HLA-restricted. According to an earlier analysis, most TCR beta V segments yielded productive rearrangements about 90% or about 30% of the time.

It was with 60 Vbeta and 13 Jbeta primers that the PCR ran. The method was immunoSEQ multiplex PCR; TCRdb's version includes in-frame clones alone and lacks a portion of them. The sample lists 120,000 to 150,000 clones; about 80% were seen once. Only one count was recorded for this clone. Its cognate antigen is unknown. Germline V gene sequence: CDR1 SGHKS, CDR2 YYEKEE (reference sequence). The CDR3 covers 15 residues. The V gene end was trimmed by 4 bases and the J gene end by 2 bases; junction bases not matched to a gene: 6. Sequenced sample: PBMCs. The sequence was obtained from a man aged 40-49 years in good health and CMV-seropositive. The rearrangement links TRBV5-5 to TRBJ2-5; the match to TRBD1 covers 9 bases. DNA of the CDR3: TGTGCCAGCAGCCTTGTGGGACAGGGACAAGAGACCCAGTACTTC. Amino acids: CASSLVGQGQETQYF.